This T cell receptor (beta chain) was profiled in a study of blood T cell repertoires in COVID-19. CDR1 and CDR2 from the germline V gene are SGHRS and YFSETQ. Trimming removed 4 bases at V and 2 bases at J, with 13 bases between. This CDR3 contains 14 residues. Here immunoSEQ multiplex PCR was the method, and the copy in TCRdb shows in-frame clones only, minus some. The sample includes 80,000 to 95,000 clones, roughly 79% of them seen just once. This clone was observed at least ten times. The sample comprised peripheral blood. The TCR sequence derives from a man aged 80 or over with acute or convalescent COVID-19. The chain carries TRBV5-1 and TRBJ2-7; possibly TRBD1 for D (6 bases). As DNA, the CDR3 is TGCGCCAGCAGCAGGCAGGGGCAAACCTACGAGCAGTACTTC. Translated: CASSRQGQTYEQYF.